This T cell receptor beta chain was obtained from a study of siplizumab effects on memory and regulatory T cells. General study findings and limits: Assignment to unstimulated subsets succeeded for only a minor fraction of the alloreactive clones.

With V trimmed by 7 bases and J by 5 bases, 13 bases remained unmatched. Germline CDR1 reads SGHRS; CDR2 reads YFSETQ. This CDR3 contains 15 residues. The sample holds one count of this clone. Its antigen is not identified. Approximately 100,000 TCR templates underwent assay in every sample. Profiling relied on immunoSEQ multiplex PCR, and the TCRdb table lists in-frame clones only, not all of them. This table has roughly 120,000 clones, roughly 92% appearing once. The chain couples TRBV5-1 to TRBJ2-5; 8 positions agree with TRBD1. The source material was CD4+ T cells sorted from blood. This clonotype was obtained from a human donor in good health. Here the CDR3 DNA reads TGCGCCAGCGGGGATGGGACAGGCCCTGGGGAGACCCAGTACTTC. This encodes CASGDGTGPGETQYF.